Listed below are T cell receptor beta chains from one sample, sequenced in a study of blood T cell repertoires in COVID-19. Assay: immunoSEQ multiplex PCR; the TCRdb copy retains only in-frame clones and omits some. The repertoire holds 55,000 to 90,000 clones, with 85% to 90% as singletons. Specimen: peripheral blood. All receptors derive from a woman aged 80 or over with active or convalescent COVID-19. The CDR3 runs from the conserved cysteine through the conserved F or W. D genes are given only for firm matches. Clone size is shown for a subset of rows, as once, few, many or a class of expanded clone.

CDR3: CASSIGTFNYGYTF; DNA: TGTGCCAGCAGCATAGGGACATTTAACTATGGCTACACCTTC; D: .; J: TRBJ1-2; V: TRBV5-6; size: .
CDR3: CASIHDPGSDKHSGNTIYF; DNA: TGTGCCAGCATACACGATCCTGGGTCCGACAAGCACTCTGGAAACACCATATATTTT; D: .; J: TRBJ1-3; V: TRBV21-1; size: .
CDR3: CASSLTPNTEAFF; DNA: TGTGCCAGCAGCTTGACACCTAACACTGAAGCTTTCTTT; D: .; J: TRBJ1-1; V: TRBV7-8; size: few
CDR3: CASSHVRTGEEKLFF; DNA: TGCGCCAGCAGCCACGTGAGGACAGGGGAGGAAAAACTGTTTTTT; D: TRBD1; J: TRBJ1-4; V: TRBV4-3; size: .
CDR3: CASSLAGVIQYF; DNA: TGTGCCAGCAGCTTGGCAGGGGTCATTCAGTACTTC; D: .; J: TRBJ2-4; V: TRBV5-4; size: .
CDR3: CASSLETAATNEQFF; DNA: TGTGCCAGCAGCTTAGAAACAGCGGCCACCAATGAGCAGTTCTTC; D: .; J: TRBJ2-1; V: TRBV11-3; size: few
CDR3: CASSPREGAYTF; DNA: TGTGCCAGCAGCCCCCGAGAGGGAGCCTACACCTTC; D: .; J: TRBJ1-2; V: TRBV7-2; size: .
CDR3: CASSGQGYFTEAFF; DNA: TGTGCCAGCAGCGGACAGGGGTATTTCACTGAAGCTTTCTTT; D: TRBD1; J: TRBJ1-1; V: TRBV5-6; size: few
CDR3: CASSIGGSHEQYF; DNA: TGTGCCAGTAGTATCGGGGGATCTCACGAGCAGTACTTC; D: .; J: TRBJ2-7; V: TRBV19; size: few
CDR3: CATSRDFSGGRGLFF; DNA: TGTGCCACCAGCAGGGACTTTAGCGGGGGGCGGGGCCTGTTCTTC; D: TRBD2; J: TRBJ2-1; V: TRBV15; size: .
CDR3: CASTPMPGVGELFF; DNA: TGTGCCAGCACCCCTATGCCGGGGGTCGGGGAGCTGTTTTTT; D: .; J: TRBJ2-2; V: TRBV3-1/TRBV3-2; size: .
CDR3: CASRGQGYEQYF; DNA: TGTGCCAGCAGGGGACAGGGTTACGAGCAGTACTTC; D: TRBD1; J: TRBJ2-7; V: TRBV27; size: .
CDR3: CASSLRGIYEQYF; DNA: TGTGCCAGCAGCCTAAGGGGAATCTACGAGCAGTACTTC; D: .; J: TRBJ2-7; V: TRBV5-4; size: .
CDR3: CASSLLGATIEAFF; DNA: TGCGCCAGCAGCTTGCTAGGGGCTACCATAGAAGCTTTCTTT; D: .; J: TRBJ1-1; V: TRBV5-1; size: .